Listed below are T cell receptor beta chains from one sample, sequenced in a study of molecular identifiers for immune sequencing clone quantification. TCRdb fed the PCR reads into MiXCR, producing one record per CDR3 protein. This table holds about 640,000 distinct CDR3 sequences, 15% to 20% found once. Material for sequencing was naive CD8+ T cells from blood, with Jurkat cell RNA spiked in. All receptors derive from a human donor in good health. Some libraries in this study had Jurkat cell RNA spiked in. The CDR3 runs from the conserved cysteine through the conserved F or W. The order of the fields is CDR3 protein, CDR3 DNA, D gene, clone size, J gene, V gene. The D gene is left open where the match is weak. Where a row states a size, it is once, few, many or the class of an expanded clone; other rows omit it.

CDR3: CSASGGADTQYF
DNA: TGCAGTGCTAGCGGGGGGGCAGATACGCAGTATTTT
D: TRBD2
size: many
J: TRBJ2-3
V: TRBV20-1

CDR3: CASSCPPGQGICGYTF
DNA: TGTGCCAGCAGTTGCCCCCCGGGACAGGGTATTTGTGGCTACACCTTC
D: TRBD1
size: few
J: TRBJ1-2
V: TRBV12-3/TRBV12-4

CDR3: CASSLIYGGPYNEQFF
DNA: TGCGCCAGCAGCCTCATATACGGGGGGCCCTACAATGAGCAGTTCTTC
D: .
size: .
J: TRBJ2-1
V: TRBV4-1

CDR3: CSARDTASGGATGELFF
DNA: TGCAGTGCTAGAGATACGGCTAGCGGGGGGGCCACCGGGGAGCTGTTTTTT
D: TRBD2
size: once
J: TRBJ2-2
V: TRBV20-1

CDR3: CATSPQGGMSAEAFF
DNA: TGTGCCACCAGCCCCCAAGGGGGAATGAGTGCTGAAGCTTTCTTT
D: .
size: .
J: TRBJ1-1
V: TRBV15

CDR3: CASRLTGSNEKLFF
DNA: TGTGCCAGCAGGCTTACAGGGTCTAATGAAAAACTGTTTTTT
D: .
size: many
J: TRBJ1-4
V: TRBV14

CDR3: CASSPQGPYYNEQFF
DNA: TGTGCCAGCAGCCCTCAGGGACCCTATTACAATGAGCAGTTCTTC
D: .
size: .
J: TRBJ2-1
V: TRBV7-9

CDR3: CSARHQDTIYEQCF
DNA: TGCAGTGCTAGGCACCAGGACACCATCTACGAGCAGTGCTTC
D: .
size: .
J: TRBJ2-7
V: TRBV20-1

CDR3: CASSVGGTGYEQYF
DNA: TGTGCCAGCAGCGTAGGCGGGACAGGGTACGAGCAGTACTTC
D: TRBD1
size: many
J: TRBJ2-7
V: TRBV9

CDR3: CASAGLRAPQHF
DNA: TGTGCCAGCGCCGGGCTCAGGGCGCCCCAGCATTTT
D: .
size: few
J: TRBJ1-5
V: TRBV19

CDR3: CASSAQRRPEAFF
DNA: TGTGCCAGCAGCGCCCAGCGTCGTCCTGAAGCTTTCTTT
D: .
size: many
J: TRBJ1-1
V: TRBV21-1